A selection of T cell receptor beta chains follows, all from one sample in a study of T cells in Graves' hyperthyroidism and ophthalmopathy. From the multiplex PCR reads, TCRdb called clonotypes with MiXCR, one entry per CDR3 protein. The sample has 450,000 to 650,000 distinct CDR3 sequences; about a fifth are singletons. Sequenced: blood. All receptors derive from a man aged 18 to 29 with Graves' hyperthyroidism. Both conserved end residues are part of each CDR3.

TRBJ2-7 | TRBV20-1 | CSARASRQGVSYEQYF
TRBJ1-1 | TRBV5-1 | CASSSREVGMNTEAFF
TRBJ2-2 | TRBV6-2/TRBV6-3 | CASSSWDRLTGELFF
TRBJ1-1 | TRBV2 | CASSDRENVAFF
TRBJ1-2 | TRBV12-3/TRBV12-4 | CASGNGYTF
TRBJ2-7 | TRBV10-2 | CASSDLLAGATYEQYF
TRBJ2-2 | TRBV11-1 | CASSLAGINTGELFF
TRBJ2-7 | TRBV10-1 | CASSEDSGRWYEQYF
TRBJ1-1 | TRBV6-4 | CASSNRDRLFRNTEAFF
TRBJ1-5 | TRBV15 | CATARGSANQPQHF
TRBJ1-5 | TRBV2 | CASRAGTGGHQPQHF